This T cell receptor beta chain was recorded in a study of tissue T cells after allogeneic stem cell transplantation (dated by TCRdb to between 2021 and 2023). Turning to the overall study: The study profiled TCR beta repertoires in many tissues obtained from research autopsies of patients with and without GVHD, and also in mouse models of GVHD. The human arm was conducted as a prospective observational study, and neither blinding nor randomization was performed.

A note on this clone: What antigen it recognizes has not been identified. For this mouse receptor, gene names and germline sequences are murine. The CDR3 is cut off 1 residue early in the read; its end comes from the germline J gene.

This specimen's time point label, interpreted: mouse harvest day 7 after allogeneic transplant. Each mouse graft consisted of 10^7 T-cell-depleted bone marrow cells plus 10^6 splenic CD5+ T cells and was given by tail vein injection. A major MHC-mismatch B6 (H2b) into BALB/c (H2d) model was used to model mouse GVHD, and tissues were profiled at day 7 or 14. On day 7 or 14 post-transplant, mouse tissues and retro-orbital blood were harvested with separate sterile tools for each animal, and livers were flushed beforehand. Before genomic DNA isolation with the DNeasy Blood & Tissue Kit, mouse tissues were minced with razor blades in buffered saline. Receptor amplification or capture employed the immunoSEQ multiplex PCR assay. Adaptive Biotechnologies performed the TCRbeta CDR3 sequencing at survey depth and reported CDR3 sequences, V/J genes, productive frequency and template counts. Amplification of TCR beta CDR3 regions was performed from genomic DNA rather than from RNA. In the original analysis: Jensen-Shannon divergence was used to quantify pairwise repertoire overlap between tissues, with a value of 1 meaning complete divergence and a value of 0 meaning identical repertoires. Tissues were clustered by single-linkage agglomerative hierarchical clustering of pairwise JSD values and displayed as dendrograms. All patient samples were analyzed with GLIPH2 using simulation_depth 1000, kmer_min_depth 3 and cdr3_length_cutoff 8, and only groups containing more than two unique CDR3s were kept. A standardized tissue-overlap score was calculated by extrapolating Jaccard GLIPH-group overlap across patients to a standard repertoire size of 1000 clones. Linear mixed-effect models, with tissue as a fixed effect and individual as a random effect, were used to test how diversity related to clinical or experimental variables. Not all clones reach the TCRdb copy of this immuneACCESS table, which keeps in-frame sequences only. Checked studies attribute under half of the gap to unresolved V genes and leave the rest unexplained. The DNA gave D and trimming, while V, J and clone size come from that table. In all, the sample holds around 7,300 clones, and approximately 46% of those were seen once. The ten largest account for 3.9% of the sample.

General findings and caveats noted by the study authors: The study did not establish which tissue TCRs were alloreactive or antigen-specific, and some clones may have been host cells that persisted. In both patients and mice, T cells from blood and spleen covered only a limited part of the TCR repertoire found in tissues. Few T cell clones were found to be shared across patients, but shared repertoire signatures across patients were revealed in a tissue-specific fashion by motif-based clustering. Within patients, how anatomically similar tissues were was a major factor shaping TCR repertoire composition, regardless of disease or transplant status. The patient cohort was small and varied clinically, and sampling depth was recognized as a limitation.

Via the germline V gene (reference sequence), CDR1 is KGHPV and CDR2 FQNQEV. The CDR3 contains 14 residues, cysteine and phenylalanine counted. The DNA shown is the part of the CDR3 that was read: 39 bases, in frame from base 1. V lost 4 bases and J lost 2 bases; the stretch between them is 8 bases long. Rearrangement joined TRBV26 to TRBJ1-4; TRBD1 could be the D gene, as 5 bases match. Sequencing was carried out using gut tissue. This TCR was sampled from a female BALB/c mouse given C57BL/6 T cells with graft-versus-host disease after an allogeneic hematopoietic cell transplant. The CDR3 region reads CASSRRGSNERLFF. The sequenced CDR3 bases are TGTGCCAGCAGTCGTAGGGGATCCAACGAAAGATTATTT.